The 6 T cell receptor beta chains listed next were all sequenced from one sample in a study of T-cell memory formation after mild COVID-19. TCRdb reanalysed the 5' RACE reads using MiXCR and keeps one entry per CDR3 protein. This table holds about 430,000 distinct CDR3 sequences, 15% to 20% found once. Material: PBMCs or a T cell subset sorted from them (not recorded which). The receptors were sampled from a man younger than 35 who had mild COVID-19 (a few samples of this study predate the infection). Cell type and time point are not known.

The chain recombines TRBV20-1 with TRBJ2-1, with TRBD2 identical over 8 bases. Germline CDR1 is DFQATT and CDR2 is SNEGSKA (reference sequence). After removal of 2 bases from V and 7 bases from J, the junction contained 7 bases not matched to a gene. The CDR3 spans 14 residues. This CDR3 is CSARSGGALNEQFF. The CDR3 bases are TGCAGTGCTAGATCCGGGGGGGCCTTAAATGAGCAGTTCTTC.

This sequence joins TRBV20-1 and TRBJ2-2; the match to TRBD2 covers 8 bases. From germline, CDR1 is DFQATT and CDR2 SNEGSKA (reference sequence). The ends lost 3 bases at V and 1 base at J; junction bases unmatched: 4. The length of the CDR3 is 15 residues. The CDR3 bases are TGCAGTGCTAGTACCAGCGGGGGGAACACCGGGGAGCTGTTTTTT. Its translation: CSASTSGGNTGELFF.

A few counts support this clonotype. The chain employs TRBV7-6 and TRBJ1-2, with D unclear. V lost 3 bases and J lost 8, with 13 bases in between. The CDR3 totals 13 residues. The V gene's germline CDR1 is SGHVS and CDR2 FNYEAQ. The CDR3, as DNA: TGTGCCAGCAGCTTTTCGGCGGGAGAGGGCTACACCTTC. Its protein is CASSFSAGEGYTF.

This clonotype was observed a few times. The rearrangement links TRBV4-3 to TRBJ1-6, with 8 nucleotides matching TRBD1. J was trimmed by 5 bases and V by 4 bases; bases with no gene match: 1. The CDR3 runs to 14 residues. Germline values: CDR1 LGHNA, CDR2 YSLEER. The CDR3 nucleotides read TGCGCCAGCAGCCTACAGGGGGATAATTCACCCCTCCACTTT. Translation gives CASSLQGDNSPLHF.

This clonotype was detected a few times. The chain carries TRBV7-3 and TRBJ2-5, with TRBD1 matching 7 bases. The CDR3 covers 15 residues. Germline CDR1 SGHTA, CDR2 FQGTGA. J lost 2 bases, V lost 3 bases, and 6 bases had no gene match. DNA for the CDR3: TGTGCCAGCAGCTTTCGAGGGGGCGGGCAAGAGACCCAGTACTTC. Its protein product is CASSFRGGGQETQYF. Full variable domain (remainder filled in from reference TRBV7-3 and TRBJ2-5): GAGVSQTPSNKVTEKGKYVELRCDPISGHTALYWYRQSLGQGPEFLIYFQGTGAADDSGLPNDRFFAVRPEGSVSTLKIQRTERGDSAVYLCASSFRGGGQETQYFGPGTRLLVL.

The chain combines TRBV28 with TRBJ1-4; 10 bases agree with TRBD1. With 6 bases clipped from V and 7 bases from J, the junction kept 5 bases outside the gene matches. CDR1 is MDHEN and CDR2 is SYDVKM in the germline V gene. The CDR3 totals 14 residues. In nucleotides, the CDR3 is TGTGCCAGCAGCCTGACAGGGGGCAGTGAAAAACTGTTTTTT. It translates to CASSLTGGSEKLFF.